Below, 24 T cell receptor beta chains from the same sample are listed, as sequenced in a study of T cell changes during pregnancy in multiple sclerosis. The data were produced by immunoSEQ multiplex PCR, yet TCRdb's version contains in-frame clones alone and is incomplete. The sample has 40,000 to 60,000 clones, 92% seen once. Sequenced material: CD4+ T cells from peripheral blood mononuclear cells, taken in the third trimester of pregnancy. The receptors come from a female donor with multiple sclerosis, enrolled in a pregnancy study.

The CDR3 spells CASSAFLAGALSTQYF. CDR3 bases: TGTGCCAGCAGCGCATTTCTAGCGGGGGCCCTTAGTACCCAGTACTTC. The chain couples TRBV5-5 to TRBJ2-5; 10 nucleotides match TRBD2. This CDR3 comprises 16 residues. Looked up from germline, CDR1 is SGHKS and CDR2 is YYEKEE (reference sequence). The ends lost 4 bases at V and 8 bases at J; junction bases unmatched: 14.

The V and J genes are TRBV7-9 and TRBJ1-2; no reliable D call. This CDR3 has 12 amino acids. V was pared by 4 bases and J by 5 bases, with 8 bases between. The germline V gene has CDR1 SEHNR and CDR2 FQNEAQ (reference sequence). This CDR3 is CASSSSLYGYTF. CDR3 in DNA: TGTGCCAGCAGCTCGAGTCTATATGGCTACACCTTC.

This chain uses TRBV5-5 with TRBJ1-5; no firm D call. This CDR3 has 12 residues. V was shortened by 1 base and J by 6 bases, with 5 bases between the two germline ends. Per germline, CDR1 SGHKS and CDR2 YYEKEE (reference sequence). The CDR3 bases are TGTGCCAGCAGCTTGCTAAGTCAGCCCCAGCATTTT. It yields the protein CASSLLSQPQHF.

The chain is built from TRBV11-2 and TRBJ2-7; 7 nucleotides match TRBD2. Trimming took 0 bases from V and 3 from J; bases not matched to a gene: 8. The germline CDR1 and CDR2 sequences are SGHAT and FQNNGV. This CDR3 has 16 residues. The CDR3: CASSLDWGGNRYEQYF. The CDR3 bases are TGTGCCAGCAGCTTAGATTGGGGGGGGAACCGCTACGAGCAGTACTTC.

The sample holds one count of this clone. The CDR3 region has the DNA TGCGCCAGCATTCGGGCCTACGAGCAGTACTTC. Its protein product is CASIRAYEQYF. The V and J genes are TRBV10-1 and TRBJ2-7; D unclear. The germline V gene has CDR1 WNHNN and CDR2 SYGVQD (reference sequence). The CDR3 is 11 residues long. V lost 7 bases to trimming and J lost 2 bases, with 6 bases between them.

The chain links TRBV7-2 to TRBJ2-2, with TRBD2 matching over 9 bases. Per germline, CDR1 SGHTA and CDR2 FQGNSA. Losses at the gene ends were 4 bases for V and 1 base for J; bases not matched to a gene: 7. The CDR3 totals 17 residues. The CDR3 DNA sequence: TGTGCCAGCAGCTATCAAGCGGGGGGCTTGAACACCGGGGAGCTGTTTTTT. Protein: CASSYQAGGLNTGELFF.

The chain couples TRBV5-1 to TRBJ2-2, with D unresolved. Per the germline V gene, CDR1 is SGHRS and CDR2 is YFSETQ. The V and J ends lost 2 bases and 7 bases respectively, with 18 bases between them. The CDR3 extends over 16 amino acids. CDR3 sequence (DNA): TGCGCCAGCAGCTTTCGTATAGTGCGAGGTGGCGGGGAGCTGTTTTTT. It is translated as CASSFRIVRGGGELFF.

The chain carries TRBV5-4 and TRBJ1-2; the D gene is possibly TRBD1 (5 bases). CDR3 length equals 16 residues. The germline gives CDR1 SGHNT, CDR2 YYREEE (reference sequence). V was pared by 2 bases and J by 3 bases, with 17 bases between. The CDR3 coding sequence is TGTGCCAGCAGCTTCGGGTCCGGGGGTGTGGACTATGGCTACACCTTC. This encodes CASSFGSGGVDYGYTF.

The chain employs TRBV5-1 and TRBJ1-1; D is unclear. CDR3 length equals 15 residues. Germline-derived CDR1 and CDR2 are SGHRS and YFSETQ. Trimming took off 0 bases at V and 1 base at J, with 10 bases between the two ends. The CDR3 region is CASSLEHTSNTEAFF. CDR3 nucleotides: TGCGCCAGCAGCTTGGAGCATACGTCGAACACTGAAGCTTTCTTT. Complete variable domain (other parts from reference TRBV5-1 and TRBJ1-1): KAGVTQTPRYLIKTRGQQVTLSCSPISGHRSVSWYQQTPGQGLQFLFEYFSETQRNKGNFPGRFSGRQFSNSRSEMNVSTLELGDSALYLCASSLEHTSNTEAFFGQGTRLTVV.

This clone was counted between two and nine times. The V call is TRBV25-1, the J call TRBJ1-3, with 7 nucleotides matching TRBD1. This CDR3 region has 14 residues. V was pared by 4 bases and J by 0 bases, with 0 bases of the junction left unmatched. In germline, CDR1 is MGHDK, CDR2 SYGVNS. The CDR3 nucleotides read TGTGCCAGCAGTGGGACAGGCTCTGGAAACACCATATATTTT. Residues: CASSGTGSGNTIYF.

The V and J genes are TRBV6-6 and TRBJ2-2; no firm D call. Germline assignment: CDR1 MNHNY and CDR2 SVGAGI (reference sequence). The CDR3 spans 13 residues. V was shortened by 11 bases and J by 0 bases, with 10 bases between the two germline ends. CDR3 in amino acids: CAALRPNTGELFF. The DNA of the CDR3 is TGTGCCGCACTGCGTCCGAACACCGGGGAGCTGTTTTTT.

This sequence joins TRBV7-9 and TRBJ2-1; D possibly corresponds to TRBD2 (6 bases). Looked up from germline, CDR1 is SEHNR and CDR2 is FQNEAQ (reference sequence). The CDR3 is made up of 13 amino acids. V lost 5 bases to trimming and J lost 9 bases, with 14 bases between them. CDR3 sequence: CASSRESGFEQFF. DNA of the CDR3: TGTGCCAGCAGCCGGGAGAGCGGTTTTGAGCAGTTCTTC.

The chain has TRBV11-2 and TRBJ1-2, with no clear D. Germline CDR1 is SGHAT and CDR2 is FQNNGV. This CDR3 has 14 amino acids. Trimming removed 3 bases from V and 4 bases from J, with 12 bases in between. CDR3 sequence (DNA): TGTGCCAGCAGCTTCCAGACTGGCGGCTATGGCTACACCTTC. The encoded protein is CASSFQTGGYGYTF.

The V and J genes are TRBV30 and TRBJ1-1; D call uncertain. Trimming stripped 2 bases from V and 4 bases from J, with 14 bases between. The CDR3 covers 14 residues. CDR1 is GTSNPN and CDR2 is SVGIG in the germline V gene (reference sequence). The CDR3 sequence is CAWSRHGGSTEAFF. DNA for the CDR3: TGTGCCTGGAGTCGCCACGGAGGGAGCACTGAAGCTTTCTTT.

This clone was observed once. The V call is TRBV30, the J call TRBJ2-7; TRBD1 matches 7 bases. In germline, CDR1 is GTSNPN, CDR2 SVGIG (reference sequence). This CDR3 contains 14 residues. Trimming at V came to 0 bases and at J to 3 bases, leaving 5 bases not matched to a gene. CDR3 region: CAWSVLQGNYEQYF. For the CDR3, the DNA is TGTGCCTGGAGTGTCCTACAGGGGAACTACGAGCAGTACTTC.

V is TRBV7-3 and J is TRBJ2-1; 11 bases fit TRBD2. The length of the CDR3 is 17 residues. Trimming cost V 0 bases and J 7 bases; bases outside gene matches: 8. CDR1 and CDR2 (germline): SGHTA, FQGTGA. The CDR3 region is CASSLTNSGGALNEQFF. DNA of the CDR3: TGTGCCAGCAGCTTAACGAATAGCGGGGGGGCGTTGAATGAGCAGTTCTTC.

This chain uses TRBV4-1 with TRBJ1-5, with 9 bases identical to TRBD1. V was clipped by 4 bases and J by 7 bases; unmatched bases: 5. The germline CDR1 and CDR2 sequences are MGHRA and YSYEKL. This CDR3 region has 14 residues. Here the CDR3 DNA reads TGCGCCAGCAGCCGAACAGGGGGCGAACAGCCCCAGCATTTT. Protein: CASSRTGGEQPQHF.

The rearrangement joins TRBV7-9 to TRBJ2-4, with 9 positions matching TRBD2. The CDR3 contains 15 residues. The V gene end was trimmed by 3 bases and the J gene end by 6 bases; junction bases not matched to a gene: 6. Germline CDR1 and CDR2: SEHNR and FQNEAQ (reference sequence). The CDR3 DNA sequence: TGTGCCAGCAGCTTCGGTCTAGCGGGAACAAACATTCAGTACTTC. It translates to CASSFGLAGTNIQYF.

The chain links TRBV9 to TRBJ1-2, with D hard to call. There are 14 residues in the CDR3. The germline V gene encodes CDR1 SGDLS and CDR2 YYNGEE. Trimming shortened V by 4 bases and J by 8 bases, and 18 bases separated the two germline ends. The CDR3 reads CASSPSPGFWGYTF. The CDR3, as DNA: TGTGCCAGCAGCCCCTCCCCCGGGTTTTGGGGCTACACCTTC.

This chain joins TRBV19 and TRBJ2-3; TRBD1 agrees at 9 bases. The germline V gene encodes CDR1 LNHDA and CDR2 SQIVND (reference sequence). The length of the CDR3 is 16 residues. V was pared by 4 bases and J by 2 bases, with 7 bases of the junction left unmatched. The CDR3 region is CASSTGQGSITDTQYF. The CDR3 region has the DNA TGTGCCAGTAGTACCGGACAGGGGAGCATCACAGATACGCAGTATTTT.

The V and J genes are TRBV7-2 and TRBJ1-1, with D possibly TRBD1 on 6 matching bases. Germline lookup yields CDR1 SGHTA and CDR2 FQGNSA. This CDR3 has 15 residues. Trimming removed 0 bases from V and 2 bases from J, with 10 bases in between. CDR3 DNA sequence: TGTGCCAGCAGCTTAGCGGGGACAAGAAACACTGAAGCTTTCTTT. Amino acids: CASSLAGTRNTEAFF.

CDR3 protein: CASSLQGSREKLFF. Here the CDR3 DNA reads TGTGCCAGCAGCTTACAGGGATCAAGAGAAAAACTGTTTTTT. The V call is TRBV5-4, the J call TRBJ1-4, with a weak D call TRBD1 (6 bases). Trimming took 2 bases from V and 8 from J, leaving 13 bases between them. The CDR3 spans 14 residues. Germline CDR1 and CDR2: SGHNT and YYREEE (reference sequence).

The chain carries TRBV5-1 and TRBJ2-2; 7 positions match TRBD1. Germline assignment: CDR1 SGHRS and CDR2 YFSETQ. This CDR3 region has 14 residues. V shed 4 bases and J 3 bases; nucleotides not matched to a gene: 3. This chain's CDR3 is CASSHGQDTGELFF. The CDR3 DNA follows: TGCGCCAGCAGCCACGGACAGGACACCGGGGAGCTGTTTTTT.

This CDR3 reads CASSHGGSPNEKLFF. The CDR3 DNA follows: TGCGCCAGCAGCCACGGGGGGAGTCCTAATGAAAAACTGTTTTTT. V gene TRBV4-3 combines with J gene TRBJ1-4, with TRBD1 as a possible D gene (5 bases). The germline V gene encodes CDR1 LGHNA and CDR2 YSLEER. The CDR3 is 15 residues long. V was trimmed by 3 bases and J by 3 bases, leaving 11 bases between them.